The rows below give T cell receptor beta chains drawn from one sample of a study of T cells after posttransplantation cyclophosphamide. The table came from immunoSEQ multiplex PCR; TCRdb's copy has only in-frame clones and leaves some out. This sample includes 34,000 or so clones with no singletons; its ten biggest clones take up around 6.5%. Sequenced: PBMCs. These receptors were collected from a woman in her 50s in good health and a related stem cell transplant donor. The CDR3 runs from the conserved cysteine through the conserved F or W. Where a row states a size, it is once, few, many or the class of an expanded clone; other rows omit it.

j_call | cdr3_length | clone_size | v_call | cdr3_aa
TRBJ2-7 | 13 | many | TRBV10-3 | CAISLTGSYEQYF
TRBJ2-1 | 14 | many | TRBV28 | CASSFRSGSNEQFF
TRBJ2-7 | 16 | NA | TRBV15 | CATSSPRQAATYEQYF
TRBJ2-1 | 15 | few | TRBV7-2 | CASSFQLGQGNEQFF
TRBJ2-3 | 16 | many | TRBV11-2 | CASSLGQVLSTDTQYF
TRBJ2-7 | 12 | few | TRBV30 | CAHGESSYEQYF
TRBJ2-2 | 12 | many | TRBV13 | CASSWGSGELFF
TRBJ2-2 | 16 | NA | TRBV5-1 | CASSKTGAPNTGELFF
TRBJ1-1 | 16 | many | TRBV25-1 | CASSDRDRGRNTEAFF
TRBJ2-1 | 17 | many | TRBV7-2 | CASSLDWPFSSYNEQFF
TRBJ2-5 | 13 | NA | TRBV12-3/TRBV12-4 | CASSPRTGETQYF
TRBJ1-2 | 15 | many | TRBV28 | CASSLHLSRDYGYTF
TRBJ1-2 | 13 | many | TRBV5-1 | CASSWEDRGIYTF
TRBJ2-7 | 15 | few | TRBV14 | CASSLGRGPAYEQYF
TRBJ1-5 | 14 | many | TRBV7-2 | CASSPQLAGQPQHF
TRBJ2-3 | 16 | many | TRBV9 | CASSAGLAGGTDTQYF
TRBJ2-5 | 15 | NA | TRBV6-5 | CASSYGGQGGETQYF
TRBJ1-2 | 14 | many | TRBV7-2 | CASSFVPTGDGYTF
TRBJ1-1 | 13 | many | TRBV7-3 | CASSPTMNTEAFF
TRBJ1-3 | 15 | many | TRBV5-1 | CASSLETLSGNTIYF